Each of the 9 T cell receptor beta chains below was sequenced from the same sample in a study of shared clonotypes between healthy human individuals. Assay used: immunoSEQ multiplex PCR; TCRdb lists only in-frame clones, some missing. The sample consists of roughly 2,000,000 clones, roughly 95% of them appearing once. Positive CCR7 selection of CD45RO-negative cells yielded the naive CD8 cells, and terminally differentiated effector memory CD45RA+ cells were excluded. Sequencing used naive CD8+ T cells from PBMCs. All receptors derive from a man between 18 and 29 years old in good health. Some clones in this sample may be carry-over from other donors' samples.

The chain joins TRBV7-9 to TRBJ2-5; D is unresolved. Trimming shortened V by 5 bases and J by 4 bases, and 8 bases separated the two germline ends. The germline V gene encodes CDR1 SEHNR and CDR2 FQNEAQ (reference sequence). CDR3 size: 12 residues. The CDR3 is CASSKNRETQYF. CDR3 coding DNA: TGTGCCAGCAGCAAAAATCGAGAGACCCAGTACTTC. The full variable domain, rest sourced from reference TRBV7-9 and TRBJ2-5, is DTGVSQNPRHKITKRGQNVTFRCDPISEHNRLYWYRQTLGQGPEFLTYFQNEAQLEKSRLLSDRFSAERPKGSFSTLEIQRTEQGDSAMYLCASSKNRETQYFGPGTRLLVL.

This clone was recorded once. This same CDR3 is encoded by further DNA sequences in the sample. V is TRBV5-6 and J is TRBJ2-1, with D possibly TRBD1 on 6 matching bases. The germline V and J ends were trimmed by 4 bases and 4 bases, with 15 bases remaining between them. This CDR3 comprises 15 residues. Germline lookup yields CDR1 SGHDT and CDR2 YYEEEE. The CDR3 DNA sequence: TGTGCCAGCAGCATCGGCCAGGGGTCATACAATGAGCAGTTCTTC. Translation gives CASSIGQGSYNEQFF.

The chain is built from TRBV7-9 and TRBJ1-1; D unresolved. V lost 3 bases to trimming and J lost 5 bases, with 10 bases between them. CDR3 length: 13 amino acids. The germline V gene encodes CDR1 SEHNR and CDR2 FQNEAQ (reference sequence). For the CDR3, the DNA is TGTGCCAGCAGCTTTGGTTCCGGAACTGAAGCTTTCTTT. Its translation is CASSFGSGTEAFF.

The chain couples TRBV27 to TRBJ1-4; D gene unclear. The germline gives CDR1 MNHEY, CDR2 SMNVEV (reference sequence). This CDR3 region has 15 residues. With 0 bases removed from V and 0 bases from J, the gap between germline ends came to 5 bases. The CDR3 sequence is CASSLSGSTNEKLFF. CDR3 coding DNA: TGTGCCAGCAGTTTATCGGGATCAACTAATGAAAAACTGTTTTTT.

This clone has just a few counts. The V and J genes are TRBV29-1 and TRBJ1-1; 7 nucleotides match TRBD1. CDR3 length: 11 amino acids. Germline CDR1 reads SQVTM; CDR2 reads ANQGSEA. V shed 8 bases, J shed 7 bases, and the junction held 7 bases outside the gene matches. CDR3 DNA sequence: TGCAGCTCCGGGACAGAAATTGAAGCTTTCTTT. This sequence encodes CSSGTEIEAFF. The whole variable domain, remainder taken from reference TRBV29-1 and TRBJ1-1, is SAVISQKPSRDICQRGTSLTIQCQVDSQVTMMFWYRQQPGQSLTLIATANQGSEATYESGFVIDKFPISRPNLTFSTLTVSNMSPEDSSIYLCSSGTEIEAFFGQGTRLTVV.

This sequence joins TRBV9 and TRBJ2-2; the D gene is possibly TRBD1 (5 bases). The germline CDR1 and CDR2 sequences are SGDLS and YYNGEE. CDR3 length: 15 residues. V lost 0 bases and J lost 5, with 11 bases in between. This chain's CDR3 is CASSVGTQSTGELFF. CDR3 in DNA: TGTGCCAGCAGCGTAGGGACACAGAGTACCGGGGAGCTGTTTTTT.

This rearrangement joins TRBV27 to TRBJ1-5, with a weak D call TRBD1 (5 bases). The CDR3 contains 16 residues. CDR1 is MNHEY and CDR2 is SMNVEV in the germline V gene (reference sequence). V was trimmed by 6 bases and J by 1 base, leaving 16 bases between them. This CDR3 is CASRSTGAPSNQPQHF. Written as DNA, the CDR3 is TGTGCCAGCAGATCCACAGGCGCACCAAGCAATCAGCCCCAGCATTTT.

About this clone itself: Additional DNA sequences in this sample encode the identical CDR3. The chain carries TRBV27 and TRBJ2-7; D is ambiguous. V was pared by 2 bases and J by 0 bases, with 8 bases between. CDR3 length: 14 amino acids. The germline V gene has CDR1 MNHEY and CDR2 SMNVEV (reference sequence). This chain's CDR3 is CASSLLGFSYEQYF. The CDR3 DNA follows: TGTGCCAGCAGTTTACTTGGATTCTCCTACGAGCAGTACTTC.

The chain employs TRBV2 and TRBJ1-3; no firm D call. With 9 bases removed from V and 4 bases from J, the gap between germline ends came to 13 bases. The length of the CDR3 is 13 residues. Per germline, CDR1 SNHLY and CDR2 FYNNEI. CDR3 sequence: CASEGREGNTIYF. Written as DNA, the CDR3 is TGTGCCAGTGAAGGTAGAGAAGGAAACACCATATATTTT.